These 31 T cell receptor beta chains were all obtained from the same sample, sequenced in a study of early T cells in non-severe SARS-CoV-2 infection. In TCRdb, the 5' RACE reads were re-called with MiXCR into one record per CDR3 protein. The data show about 64,000 distinct CDR3 sequences, about an eighth seen once. The sequenced material came from whole blood. Receptor source: an adult who was a healthcare worker with PCR-confirmed SARS-CoV-2 infection or an uninfected control (not recorded which).

This clonotype was seen a handful of times. The chain combines TRBV5-1 with TRBJ2-7, with 7 bases that match TRBD2. The CDR3 extends over 15 amino acids. The V segment lost 0 bases and the J segment 4 bases; nucleotides outside the gene matches: 7. In germline, CDR1 is SGHRS, CDR2 YFSETQ. CDR3 residues: CASSLAPSGLYEQYF. As DNA, the CDR3 is TGCGCCAGCAGCTTGGCCCCTAGCGGATTATACGAGCAGTACTTC. Using reference TRBV5-1 and TRBJ2-7 for the parts outside the CDR3, the full variable domain is KAGVTQTPRYLIKTRGQQVTLSCSPISGHRSVSWYQQTPGQGLQFLFEYFSETQRNKGNFPGRFSGRQFSNSRSEMNVSTLELGDSALYLCASSLAPSGLYEQYFGPGTRLTVT.

The chain combines TRBV12-5 with TRBJ2-7, with 8 bases aligning to TRBD1. The ends lost 6 bases at V and 5 bases at J; junction bases unmatched: 12. Germline CDR1 and CDR2: LGHNT and FRNRAP. CDR3 size: 15 residues. CDR3 amino acids: CASGLTRGQPHEQYF. The CDR3, as DNA: TGTGCTAGTGGCCTGACCAGGGGGCAGCCCCACGAGCAGTACTTC.

Judged by abundance, this clonotype is medium-sized (0.01 to 0.1%). The J gene is TRBJ2-3, the V gene TRBV3-1, with 14 bases fitting TRBD2. The ends lost 4 bases at V and 6 bases at J; junction bases unmatched: 3. Germline V gives CDR1 LGHDT, CDR2 YNNKEL (reference sequence). The CDR3 runs 15 residues. CDR3 sequence: CASSPGTSGGDTQYF. The CDR3 bases are TGTGCCAGCAGCCCCGGGACTAGCGGGGGTGATACGCAGTATTTT.

This chain links TRBV29-1 with TRBJ2-1; TRBD1 matches at 7 bases. The ends lost 6 bases at V and 5 bases at J; junction bases unmatched: 1. The CDR3 is 11 residues long. Germline CDR1 reads SQVTM; CDR2 reads ANQGSEA. CDR3 bases: TGCAGCGTCGACAGGGACAATGAGCAGTTCTTC. Its protein is CSVDRDNEQFF.

This clonotype has a count of ten or more. The chain recombines TRBV5-6 with TRBJ1-2, with D perhaps matching TRBD1 (6 bases). The V gene lost 5 bases and the J gene lost 4 bases, with 12 bases spanning the gap. The CDR3 totals 13 residues. CDR1 and CDR2 from the germline V gene are SGHDT and YYEEEE. The CDR3 protein is CASSSGTLYGYTF. The CDR3 DNA reads TGTGCCAGCAGTTCCGGGACACTCTATGGCTACACCTTC.

The chain combines TRBV7-2 with TRBJ2-3; D is possibly TRBD2 (6 bases). From germline, CDR1 is SGHTA and CDR2 FQGNSA. Deletions cut 4 bases from V and 9 bases from J, with 20 bases between. The CDR3 consists of 15 residues. In DNA form, the CDR3 reads TGTGCCAGCAGCTCCTCTCCGGCGGGGTCATGGACGCAGTATTTT. It specifies CASSSSPAGSWTQYF.

The table lists this clonotype with a few counts. This rearrangement joins TRBV6-6 to TRBJ2-5; 11 bases fit TRBD2. Germline CDR1 is MNHNY and CDR2 is SVGAGI (reference sequence). The CDR3 sequence is 16 residues long. V lost 2 bases, J lost 3 bases, and 5 bases stayed unmatched. In nucleotides, the CDR3 is TGTGCCAGCAGTTACCTCTTACTAGCGGGAGAAGAGACCCAGTACTTC. Translated: CASSYLLLAGEETQYF.

This clonotype was seen a few times. This chain links TRBV5-1 with TRBJ1-1; D gene ambiguous. Germline V lookup: CDR1 SGHRS, CDR2 YFSETQ. Trimming pared 5 bases from V and 4 bases from J, leaving 12 bases between. This CDR3 spans 13 amino acids. CDR3 nucleotides: TGCGCCAGCAGATCCGGAGGAGGCACTGAAGCTTTCTTT. This sequence encodes CASRSGGGTEAFF.

The rearrangement joins TRBV4-1 to TRBJ2-2; tentative D call: TRBD2 (5 bases). Between the trimmed V and J ends, which lost 0 bases and 7 bases, there was a span of 12 bases. The CDR3 contains 15 residues. In germline, CDR1 is MGHRA, CDR2 YSYEKL. The CDR3 DNA reads as TGCGCCAGCAGCCAAGAATACCTAGCAGGCGGGGAGCTGTTTTTT. Its protein is CASSQEYLAGGELFF.

This clonotype has a handful of counts. The chain carries TRBV7-2 and TRBJ1-3; TRBD1 agrees at 8 bases. The length of the CDR3 is 15 residues. Germline V lookup: CDR1 SGHTA, CDR2 FQGNSA. The V segment lost 5 bases and the J segment 4 bases; nucleotides outside the gene matches: 7. The CDR3, as DNA: TGTGCCAGCAGCATTCCGACAGGGGCAGGAAACACCATATATTTT. Residues: CASSIPTGAGNTIYF.

This clonotype appeared a few times. The V and J genes are TRBV7-2 and TRBJ2-7; the D is unclear. V was clipped by 5 bases and J by 2 bases, with 7 bases between them. There are 12 residues in the CDR3. Germline assignment: CDR1 SGHTA and CDR2 FQGNSA. The CDR3 bases are TGTGCCAGCAGCCGCTCTACCTACGAGCAGTACTTC. Translation: CASSRSTYEQYF.

This clonotype has more than one count but fewer than ten. The CDR3 spells CSARGPGLARDTQYF. In DNA, the CDR3 is TGCAGTGCTAGAGGTCCGGGACTAGCAAGAGATACGCAGTATTTT. The genes are TRBV20-1 and TRBJ2-3, with 9 bases fitting TRBD2. Per the germline V gene, CDR1 is DFQATT and CDR2 is SNEGSKA (reference sequence). The CDR3 is made up of 15 amino acids. With 1 base clipped from V and 5 bases from J, the junction kept 7 bases outside the gene matches.

This clonotype was recorded at least ten times. The chain recombines TRBV5-1 with TRBJ2-5; no clear D. Germline-derived CDR1 and CDR2 are SGHRS and YFSETQ. The V end was cut by 0 bases, the J end by 5 bases, with 8 bases between. The CDR3 is made up of 13 amino acids. The CDR3 region has the DNA TGCGCCAGCAGCTTGGTAGGCCCCGAGACCCAGTACTTC. Translated, it gives CASSLVGPETQYF.

This clonotype was detected many times. This chain links TRBV7-2 with TRBJ2-2; TRBD1 aligns across 10 bases. J lost 4 bases, V lost 4 bases, and 3 bases had no gene match. This CDR3 has 15 amino acids. Germline-derived CDR1 and CDR2 are SGHTA and FQGNSA. In DNA, the CDR3 is TGTGCCAGCAGCTCCCGACAGGGGGCCACCGGGGAGCTGTTTTTT. Amino acids: CASSSRQGATGELFF.

This clonotype was observed at least ten times. The rearrangement links TRBV5-6 to TRBJ2-4, with D possibly matching TRBD1 (6 bases). In germline, CDR1 is SGHDT, CDR2 YYEEEE. V was shortened by 2 bases and J by 3 bases, with 21 bases between the two germline ends. The CDR3 is 18 amino acids. The DNA of the CDR3 is TGTGCCAGCAGCTTTCGCCAGGGGTCGACGTGGGTCAAAAACATTCAGTACTTC. Its translation is CASSFRQGSTWVKNIQYF.

The chain uses TRBV4-1 and TRBJ1-2; no clear D gene. Germline assignment: CDR1 MGHRA and CDR2 YSYEKL. The CDR3 length is 11 residues. Trimming took off 1 base at V and 10 bases at J, with 7 bases between the two ends. The CDR3 loop is CASSQARHYTF. The CDR3 DNA reads as TGCGCCAGCAGCCAAGCCAGGCACTACACCTTC.

The rearrangement uses TRBV7-9 and TRBJ2-5; 10 bases are a match to TRBD1. CDR1 is SEHNR and CDR2 is FQNEAQ in the germline V gene (reference sequence). Trimming took 4 bases from V and 5 from J; bases not matched to a gene: 10. The CDR3 covers 16 residues. The CDR3 bases are TGTGCCAGCAGCTCCTCCGGGACAGGGGAAGGCGAGACCCAGTACTTC. Encoded protein: CASSSSGTGEGETQYF.

The V and J genes are TRBV12-3 or TRBV12-4 and TRBJ1-3; 8 nucleotides align to TRBD1. The CDR3 runs 13 residues. V lost 7 bases to trimming and J lost 4 bases; unmatched junction nucleotides: 3. CDR3 protein: CASTTGGGNTIYF. The CDR3 DNA follows: TGTGCCAGCACCACAGGGGGAGGAAACACCATATATTTT.

In its sample, this clonotype was seen many times. This sequence joins TRBV7-6 and TRBJ2-6, with D perhaps matching TRBD1 (5 bases). CDR3 length equals 18 residues. V lost 5 bases to trimming and J lost 0 bases, with 17 bases between them. The germline CDR1 and CDR2 sequences are SGHVS and FNYEAQ. For the CDR3, the DNA is TGTGCCAGCAGCGCGCATACAGGAGCCCTCTCTGGGGCCAACGTCCTGACTTTC. It yields the protein CASSAHTGALSGANVLTF.

V is TRBV19 and J is TRBJ1-1; D possibly corresponds to TRBD1 (6 bases). Germline V gene sequence: CDR1 LNHDA, CDR2 SQIVND (reference sequence). The CDR3 sequence is 16 residues long. V shed 5 bases and J shed 0 bases, with 16 bases lying between them. CDR3 amino acids: CASSPLWGAMNTEAFF. CDR3 nucleotide sequence: TGTGCCAGTAGTCCTCTATGGGGGGCGATGAACACTGAAGCTTTCTTT.

This clonotype was recorded a few times. CDR3 sequence reads: CASMPRDRTYEQYF. The CDR3 DNA follows: TGTGCCAGCATGCCCCGGGACAGGACCTACGAGCAGTACTTC. The V gene is TRBV3-1, the J gene TRBJ2-7; TRBD1 matches 8 bases. This CDR3 has 14 residues. The germline gives CDR1 LGHDT, CDR2 YNNKEL (reference sequence). V shed 7 bases and J 2 bases; nucleotides not matched to a gene: 7.

The genes are TRBV11-2 and TRBJ2-1; D is undetermined. V was clipped by 6 bases and J by 6 bases, with 12 bases between them. This CDR3 region has 13 residues. Germline V CDR1 and CDR2: SGHAT, FQNNGV. This chain's CDR3 is CASSSGSINEQFF. Here the CDR3 DNA reads TGTGCCAGCAGTTCTGGATCCATCAATGAGCAGTTCTTC.

This clonotype appeared many times. CDR3 protein: CASRRDRVSYTF. CDR3 nucleotides: TGTGCCAGCAGGCGGGACAGGGTCAGCTACACCTTC. This chain joins TRBV7-9 and TRBJ1-2, with 9 bases that match TRBD1. Germline V gene lookup returns CDR1 SEHNR and CDR2 FQNEAQ (reference sequence). There are 12 residues in the CDR3. The ends lost 6 bases at V and 9 bases at J; junction bases unmatched: 5. The complete variable domain, with remaining parts taken from reference TRBV7-9 and TRBJ1-2, reads DTGVSQNPRHKITKRGQNVTFRCDPISEHNRLYWYRQTLGQGPEFLTYFQNEAQLEKSRLLSDRFSAERPKGSFSTLEIQRTEQGDSAMYLCASRRDRVSYTFGSGTRLTVV.

The V gene is TRBV29-1, the J gene TRBJ2-2; no clear D. V was trimmed by 7 bases and J by 5 bases, leaving 5 bases between them. CDR1 is SQVTM, CDR2 ANQGSEA, per germline. CDR3 length: 10 residues. Written as DNA, the CDR3 is TGCAGCGCCCAGACCGGGGAGCTGTTTTTT. This translates into CSAQTGELFF.

As to this clonotype: The junction and the germline gene differ at one end; a read error may be behind it. The chain employs TRBV7-2 and TRBJ1-1; weak D call: TRBD1 (5 bases). CDR3 length: 13 residues. Per germline, CDR1 SGHTA and CDR2 FQGNSA. The CDR3 DNA follows: TGTGCCAGCAGCTTGAACTGGGGCACTGAAGTTTTCTTT. Protein: CASSLNWGTEVFF. The entire variable domain, with the rest obtained from reference TRBV7-2 and TRBJ1-1, is as follows: GAGVSQSPSNKVTEKGKDVELRCDPISGHTALYWYRQSLGQGLEFLIYFQGNSAPDKSGLPSDRFSAERTGGSVSTLTIQRTQQEDSAVYLCASSLNWGTEVFFGQGTRLTVV.

This clonotype appeared many times. V and J are TRBV12-3 or TRBV12-4 and TRBJ2-7; D is perhaps TRBD1 or TRBD2 (5 bases each). V was cut by 5 bases and J by 4 bases, with 15 bases left in between. The CDR3 is 14 residues long. The CDR3 region is CASSPGSFRYEQYF. The DNA of the CDR3 is TGTGCCAGCAGTCCAGGGAGTTTTCGGTACGAGCAGTACTTC.

This clonotype was found a few times. The rearrangement uses TRBV24-1 and TRBJ2-5, with D possibly called TRBD1 or TRBD2 (5 bases each). Germline V lookup: CDR1 KGHDR, CDR2 SFDVKD. V lost 2 bases and J lost 6, with 9 bases in between. The CDR3 covers 13 residues. This CDR3 is CATSDSGRQTQYF. Written as DNA, the CDR3 is TGTGCCACCAGTGATTCGGGACGTCAGACCCAGTACTTC.

This clonotype was detected ten times or more. The rearrangement joins TRBV19 to TRBJ2-6; D is perhaps TRBD1 or TRBD2 (5 bases each). The V and J ends lost 6 bases and 2 bases respectively, with 17 bases between them. The CDR3 has 17 amino acids. Germline CDR1 and CDR2: LNHDA and SQIVND (reference sequence). CDR3 nucleotides: TGTGCCAGTAGGGCGGGCAGGGTATCAGCTGGGGCCAACGTCCTGACTTTC. Its protein is CASRAGRVSAGANVLTF.

A few counts support this clonotype. The V and J genes are TRBV6-5 and TRBJ1-1; D is unclear. Deletions cut 4 bases from V and 2 bases from J, with 11 bases between. CDR1 MNHEY and CDR2 SVGAGI come from the germline V gene. The CDR3 extends over 14 amino acids. The CDR3 here is CASSSFDPNTEAFF. CDR3 bases: TGTGCCAGCAGTTCTTTTGACCCAAACACTGAAGCTTTCTTT.

This clonotype was found many times. The rearrangement links TRBV4-1 to TRBJ2-1, with TRBD1 identical over 7 bases. The CDR3 length is 18 residues. Trimming cost V 0 bases and J 2 bases; bases outside gene matches: 10. CDR1 and CDR2 (germline): MGHRA, YSYEKL. CDR3 region: CASSQEGPTGNPYNEQFF. Written as DNA, the CDR3 is TGCGCCAGCAGCCAAGAGGGGCCGACAGGGAACCCCTACAATGAGCAGTTCTTC.

The chain combines TRBV7-2 with TRBJ1-4; D unresolved. V dropped 5 bases and J dropped 5 bases, with 12 bases sitting between them. CDR1 is SGHTA and CDR2 is FQGNSA in the germline V gene. The CDR3 totals 14 residues. The CDR3 nucleotides are TGTGCCAGCAGCCCCCGGGCCTTGAATGAAAAACTGTTTTTT. Translation gives CASSPRALNEKLFF.